The text below deals with one T cell receptor beta chain. Its antigen has not been determined. No much larger clone is present one base from it, and per-base qualities are unavailable. The donors were healthy, HIV-negative adults with no recently reported acute infections or vaccinations. All donors were Caucasian adults living in Nashville, Tennessee, USA. CD4+ T cells were enriched by magnetic negative selection; naive cells were then positively selected on CD45RA, and the negative fraction formed the memory subset. Blood was collected by leukapheresis, and PBMCs were isolated by Ficoll-Histopaque density gradient centrifugation and then cryopreserved in liquid nitrogen vapor phase. Analytical flow cytometry was used to check the purity and quantity of every magnetically sorted T cell population. Genomic DNA was isolated from each sorted fraction and quantified by UV absorbance on a Nanodrop 2000c.

The record originates from a study of shared clonotypes between healthy human individuals (dated by TCRdb to the early 2020s). About the study as a whole: A couple of women and a few men aged 18 to 49 years were included in the cohort. For each donor, three plates each were used for CD4 naive and CD4 memory, two plates were used for CD8 naive, and one plate was used for CD8 memory. The study deeply sequenced blood TCR repertoires of about 5 healthy adults to estimate repertoire size and the extent of clonotype sharing between individuals. To increase sequencing depth and limit assay-specific biases, TCR repertoire library preparation and sequencing were carried out by different laboratories using diverse techniques. Per donor, leukapheresis produced somewhere between about 0.94 and 9 billion PBMCs.

Using the deep immunoSEQ assay, multiplex PCR amplified TCR CDR3 regions from genomic DNA. Extracted genomic DNA from each cell subset was spread evenly across all wells of several immunoSEQ 96-well plates, with each plate serving as a replicate. For sorted subsets, each replicate PCR was loaded with 200 ng genomic DNA, equivalent to 30,000 or so T cell genomes. Purified libraries were quantified with a Qubit 3.0 fluorometer, sized on a Bioanalyzer 2100, and re-quantified with the KAPA Library Quantification kit. Every immunoSEQ 96-well plate was sequenced on a dedicated single-read 150-cycle Illumina NextSeq 550 flow cell. In the source study's methods: The immunoSEQ output contained only junctional sequences without quality scores, so filtering could not match that applied to full-length reads. Sequences were annotated with PyIR, a Python wrapper for IgBLAST v1.9, and V/J genes and CDR3 were assigned using IMGT germline references. Reads were removed for weak V/J assignments (E-value above 1e-6), missing CDR3, stop codons, out-of-frame junctions, or ambiguous translated residues. V3J clonotypes were defined by identical inferred V gene, J gene, and CDR3 amino acid sequence. Percentage overlap between repertoires was calculated by dividing the number of shared unique clonotypes by the size of the smaller repertoire. Richness of each repertoire was evaluated using RTK rarefaction, the Chao1 estimator, and Recon v2.1 estimates of unobserved clonotypes. OLGA was used to compute generation probabilities for all TCRbeta clonotypes that the gDNA method yielded from a handful of donors. What TCRdb holds here is the immuneACCESS table cut down to in-frame rearrangements. Part of the clones is not present; checked against another copy, under half of the missing clones reflect an unresolved V gene, and the others are unexplained. The V and J calls and clone size were taken over from that table, and D and trimming were inferred from the DNA. Recorded for this sample are about 1.1 million clones; approximately 77% of them occurred a single time. About 0.94% of the sample belongs to the ten largest clones.

Findings and caveats that apply to the study as a whole: Larger estimated clonotype richness was generally found for naive subsets than for memory subsets. Sampling was limited to blood, and TCR repertoires in tissue likely differ from TCR repertoires in blood. Clonotypes shared by all four sorted-subset donors showed higher generation probabilities than non-shared clonotypes. Pairwise subsampling indicated that sequencing depth was expected to affect the degree of clonotype sharing among donors. Across four donors, 4.5% to 6.5% of naive CD4, 3% to 3.5% of naive CD8, 2.3% of memory CD4, and roughly 0.41% of memory CD8 clonotypes were shared. The genetic and exposure-history diversity represented was limited by the small number of donors. Even with the large sequencing depth, rarefaction of the sorted-subset datasets indicated that sequencing was incomplete.

From the cysteine through the phenylalanine, the CDR3 covers 13 amino acids. The CDR3 DNA has 39 bases and is translated from base 1. Sequences MNHNS (CDR1) and SASEGT (CDR2) are obtained from the germline V gene. The junction shows trimming of 9 bases on V and 0 bases on J, plus 12 bases between the germline ends. Recombination linked TRBV6-1 to TRBJ2-7; the D region possibly corresponds to TRBD1 (6 bases align). The receptor comes from a man younger than 30 in good health. Some clones in this sample may be carry-over from other donors' samples. The sequenced sample was memory CD4+ T cells from PBMCs. The cell subset or site label, read with the paper, signifies: CD45RA-negative fraction. In nucleotides, the sequence is TGTGCCAGTGACAGGCCTTACTCCTACGAGCAGTACTTC. It specifies CASDRPYSYEQYF.